These 5 T cell receptor beta chains were all obtained from the same sample, sequenced in a study of shared clonotypes between healthy human individuals (dated by TCRdb to the early 2020s). The library was made by the immunoSEQ multiplex PCR assay. TCRdb retrieved this table from immuneACCESS and kept in-frame rearrangements only. Not all clones are present; in checked studies, unresolved V genes account for under half, and no reason is known for the remainder. This sample has a few million clones in its table, and over 90% of those were observed once. The ten largest clones capture 0.39% of the sample. Sequencing input: naive CD4+ T cells from PBMCs. What this sample's cell subset or site label stands for: CD45RA+ positively selected. The receptors originated from a man between 18 and 35 years old in good health. Some clones in this sample may be carry-over from other donors' samples.

V and J are TRBV6-5 and TRBJ2-3; D ambiguous. CDR1 MNHEY and CDR2 SVGAGI come from the germline V gene. The germline V and J ends were trimmed by 1 base and 3 bases, with 14 bases remaining between them. The CDR3 is 16 residues long. This chain's CDR3 is CASSYYEESATDTQYF. CDR3 nucleotides: TGTGCCAGCAGTTACTATGAGGAAAGCGCAACAGATACGCAGTATTTT.

The gene calls are TRBV28 and TRBJ2-1, with 7 bases lining up with TRBD2. This CDR3 spans 16 amino acids. Germline values: CDR1 MDHEN, CDR2 SYDVKM. The V and J ends lost 7 bases and 10 bases, in that order; junction bases with no gene match: 19. The CDR3, as DNA: TGTGCCAGCACTTATTGGGGACGAGGGGAGGGGAACGAGCAGTTCTTC. It translates to CASTYWGRGEGNEQFF.

This rearrangement joins TRBV6-6 to TRBJ1-2, with D maybe TRBD1 (5 bases). This CDR3 is built from 16 residues. Germline V gives CDR1 MNHNY, CDR2 SVGAGI (reference sequence). Trimming left V 6 bases short and J 4 bases short, with 21 bases between. CDR3 sequence reads: CASSHRTSEPFYGYTF. In DNA, the CDR3 is TGTGCCAGCAGCCACAGGACCTCTGAGCCATTCTATGGCTACACCTTC.

The chain employs TRBV19 and TRBJ2-1, with 8 bases identical to TRBD1. The length of the CDR3 is 16 residues. J was trimmed by 5 bases and V by 4 bases; bases with no gene match: 10. Germline-derived CDR1 and CDR2 are LNHDA and SQIVND (reference sequence). The CDR3 reads CASSNRGTPGNNEQFF. The CDR3 nucleotides read TGTGCCAGTAGTAACAGGGGGACCCCGGGCAACAATGAGCAGTTCTTC.

This clone was counted a few times. The same CDR3 is also encoded by other DNA sequences in this sample. The chain combines TRBV30 with TRBJ1-1; D is unclear. In germline, CDR1 is GTSNPN, CDR2 SVGIG (reference sequence). Trimming left V 0 bases short and J 5 bases short, with 7 bases between. The CDR3 totals 12 residues. CDR3 in DNA: TGTGCCTGGAGTGTAGGGAGAACTGAAGCTTTCTTT. It specifies CAWSVGRTEAFF.